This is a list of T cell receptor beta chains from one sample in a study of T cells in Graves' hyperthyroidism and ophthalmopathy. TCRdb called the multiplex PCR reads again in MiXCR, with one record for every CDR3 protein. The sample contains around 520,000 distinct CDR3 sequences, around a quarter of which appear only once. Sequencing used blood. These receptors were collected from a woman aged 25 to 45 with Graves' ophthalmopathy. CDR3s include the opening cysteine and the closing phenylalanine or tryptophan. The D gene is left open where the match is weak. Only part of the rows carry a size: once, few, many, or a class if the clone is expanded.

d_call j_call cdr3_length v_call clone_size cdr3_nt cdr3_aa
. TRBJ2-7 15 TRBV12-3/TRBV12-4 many TGTGCCAGCAGCTCTCAAGCCGGGACAACGGACGAGCAGTACTTC CASSSQAGTTDEQYF
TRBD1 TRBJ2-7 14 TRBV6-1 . TGTGCCAGCAGTGAAAAGGGGGCGATGAACGAGCAGTACTTC CASSEKGAMNEQYF
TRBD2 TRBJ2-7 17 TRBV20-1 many TGCAGTGCTCCCAGACGGTCTAGCGGGGGTCTTAGTTACGAGCAGTACTTC CSAPRRSSGGLSYEQYF
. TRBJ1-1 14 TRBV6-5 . TGTGCCAGCAGTTGCTTTCAGACCAACACTGAAGCTTTCTTT CASSCFQTNTEAFF
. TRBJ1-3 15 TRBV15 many TGTGCCACCAGCAGAGATTTAGGCTCTGGAAACACCATATATTTT CATSRDLGSGNTIYF
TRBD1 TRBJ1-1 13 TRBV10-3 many TGTGCCATCAGGGTACGGGACAGCAGTGAAGCTTTCTTT CAIRVRDSSEAFF
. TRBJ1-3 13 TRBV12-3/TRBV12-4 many TGTGCCAGCAGTTTTGAGGGTTGGAACACCATATATTTT CASSFEGWNTIYF
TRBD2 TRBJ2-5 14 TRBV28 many TGTGCCAGCAGTTCGGCAGGGAGGGTGGAGACCCAGTACTTC CASSSAGRVETQYF
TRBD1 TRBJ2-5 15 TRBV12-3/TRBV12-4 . TGTGCCAGCAGTTCGGACAGGGTAGGGCAAGAGACCCAGTACTTC CASSSDRVGQETQYF
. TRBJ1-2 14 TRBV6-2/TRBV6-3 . TGTGCCAGCAGTTACTCGATTGGCAGTCAAGGCTACACCTTC CASSYSIGSQGYTF
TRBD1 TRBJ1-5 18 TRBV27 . TGTGCCAGCAGTAAGGGACAGGGTTATCCGTCGCCTGTTGAGCCCCAGCATTTT CASSKGQGYPSPVEPQHF
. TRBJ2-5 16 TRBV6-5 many TGTGCCAGCAGTCCCGGGAGAGGGGGGCGCGGGGAGACCCAGTACTTC CASSPGRGGRGETQYF
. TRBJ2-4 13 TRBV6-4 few TGTGCCAGCAAAGGGGTGCCGGGAAACATTCAGTACTTC CASKGVPGNIQYF
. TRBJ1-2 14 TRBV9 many TGTGCCAGCAGCGACCCCGGATCCTACCGCGGCTACACCTTC CASSDPGSYRGYTF
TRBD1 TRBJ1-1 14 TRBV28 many TGTGCCAGCTGGACAGGACCTTTGAACACTGAAGCTTTCTTT CASWTGPLNTEAFF
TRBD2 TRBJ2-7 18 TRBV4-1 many TGCGCCAGCAGTCCCACTAGCGGGGTTTACTCAACGCTCTACGAGCAGTACTTC CASSPTSGVYSTLYEQYF
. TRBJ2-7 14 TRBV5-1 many TGCGCCAGCAGCTTGGCGCTAAACCTCTACGAGCAGTACTTC CASSLALNLYEQYF
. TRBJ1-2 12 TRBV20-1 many TGCAGTGCTAGAGCAGGGGCCTATGGCTACACCTTC CSARAGAYGYTF
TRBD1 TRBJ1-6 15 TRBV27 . TGTGCCAGCAGTTTTTGGACAGGGTCGGGATCACCCCTCCACTTT CASSFWTGSGSPLHF
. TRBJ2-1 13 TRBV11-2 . TGTGCCAGCAGCTTAGACCCCTACAATGAGCAGTTCTTC CASSLDPYNEQFF
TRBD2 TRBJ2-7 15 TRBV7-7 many TGTGCTAGCAGCTTAGCGTATGGACTAGCCTACGAGCAGTACTTC CASSLAYGLAYEQYF
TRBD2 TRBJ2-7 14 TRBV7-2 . TGTGCCAGCAGCCCTAGCGGGGGGACCTACGAGCAGTACTTC CASSPSGGTYEQYF
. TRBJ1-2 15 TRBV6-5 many TGTGCCAGCTCGACTGAGGAGGTGGCACAATATGGCTACACCTTC CASSTEEVAQYGYTF
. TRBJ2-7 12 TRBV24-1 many TGTGCCACCAGTGATTCCAAGGGCGAGCAGTACTTC CATSDSKGEQYF
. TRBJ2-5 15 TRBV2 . TGTGCCAGCCGCGAGGGGCCTATTACCCAAGAGACCCAGTACTTC CASREGPITQETQYF
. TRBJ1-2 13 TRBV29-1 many TGCAGCGCTACCAAGGGTGTAGTCTATGGCTACACCTTC CSATKGVVYGYTF
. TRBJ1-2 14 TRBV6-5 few TGTGCCAGCAGTTACTCGCCAGTAAACTATGGCTACACCTTC CASSYSPVNYGYTF
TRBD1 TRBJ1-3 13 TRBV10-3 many TGTGCCATCACCCCGGGACAGGGAAACACCATATATTTT CAITPGQGNTIYF
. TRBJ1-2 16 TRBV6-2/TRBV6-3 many TGTGCCAGCAGCTCAGACCGGACACCTACTAACTATGGCTACACCTTC CASSSDRTPTNYGYTF